This entry lists 20 T cell receptor beta chains sequenced from one sample in a study of T cells in tuberculosis (dated by TCRdb to about 2018). To prepare the library, the immunoSEQ multiplex PCR assay was applied. Imported from immuneACCESS, the table was reduced by TCRdb to in-frame sequences with V and J called. These copies leave out some clones; in studies compared against another copy, an unresolved V gene accounts for under half, and the cause of the remainder is not known. This sample gives roughly 30,000 clones in total; 91% of them show up just once. Of the sample, 2% to 2.5% is held by the ten largest clones. The sample consisted of PBMCs. The receptor source for this set is a donor aged 5 to 30 with latent tuberculosis or without tuberculosis infection.

This chain links TRBV28 with TRBJ1-5, with D hard to call. This CDR3 region has 15 residues. The V end was cut by 6 bases, the J end by 1 base, with 13 bases between. Looked up from germline, CDR1 is MDHEN and CDR2 is SYDVKM. The CDR3, as DNA: TGTGCCAGCAGCCTCCACCGGGGAAGCAATCAGCCCCAGCATTTT. Translation: CASSLHRGSNQPQHF.

CDR3 sequence reads: CASSEGGGLYGYTF. The CDR3 DNA reads as TGTGCCAGCTCCGAAGGGGGGGGCCTCTATGGCTACACCTTC. J is TRBJ1-2 and V is TRBV18, with D perhaps matching TRBD1 (6 bases). V was clipped by 6 bases and J by 4 bases, with 15 bases between them. From germline, CDR1 is KGHSH and CDR2 LQKENI. The CDR3 consists of 14 residues.

The J gene is TRBJ2-7, the V gene TRBV4-2; 9 bases are a match to TRBD2. Germline lookup yields CDR1 LGHNA and CDR2 YNFKEQ. With 1 base clipped from V and 0 bases from J, the junction kept 7 bases outside the gene matches. This CDR3 region has 17 residues. CDR3 in amino acids: CASSQGGSGSSSYEQYF. DNA of the CDR3: TGTGCCAGCAGCCAAGGGGGTAGCGGGAGCAGCTCCTACGAGCAGTACTTC.

The chain uses TRBV15 and TRBJ2-6, with 11 positions matching TRBD2. V was pared by 5 bases and J by 0 bases, with 15 bases of the junction left unmatched. CDR1 is LNHNV and CDR2 is YYDKDF in the germline V gene (reference sequence). The CDR3 has 21 amino acids. The chain's CDR3 is CATSDDGFWTSGFSGANVLTF. The CDR3 coding sequence is TGTGCCACCAGCGACGACGGATTCTGGACTAGCGGGTTCTCTGGGGCCAACGTCCTGACTTTC.

This sequence joins TRBV7-8 and TRBJ2-1; D is uncertain. CDR3 length equals 12 residues. Germline V CDR1 and CDR2: SGHVS, FQNEAQ. V was trimmed by 0 bases and J by 7 bases, leaving 4 bases between them. The CDR3, as DNA: TGTGCCAGCAGCTTAGCTCGGAATGAGCAGTTCTTC. It yields the protein CASSLARNEQFF.

This clone was observed a single time. J is TRBJ2-1 and V is TRBV5-5; D perhaps matches TRBD1 (6 bases). Germline lookup yields CDR1 SGHKS and CDR2 YYEKEE (reference sequence). The CDR3 length is 16 residues. The V and J ends lost 4 bases and 4 bases respectively, with 18 bases between them. The CDR3 sequence: CASSPGKGQGYNEQFF. The CDR3 nucleotides read TGTGCCAGCAGCCCCGGGAAGGGACAAGGATACAATGAGCAGTTCTTC.

The chain uses TRBV7-2 and TRBJ2-3, with 10 bases identical to TRBD2. V was pared by 5 bases and J by 6 bases, with 8 bases of the junction left unmatched. This CDR3 comprises 15 residues. The germline gives CDR1 SGHTA, CDR2 FQGNSA. The CDR3 DNA reads TGTGCCAGCAGCCTCAGCGGGGGGGCCAGCGATACGCAGTATTTT. Translated: CASSLSGGASDTQYF. Based on the CDR3 plus reference TRBV7-2 and TRBJ2-3, the full variable domain is GAGVSQSPSNKVTEKGKDVELRCDPISGHTALYWYRQSLGQGLEFLIYFQGNSAPDKSGLPSDRFSAERTGGSVSTLTIQRTQQEDSAVYLCASSLSGGASDTQYFGPGTRLTVL.

CDR3: CASSSWTATDTQYF. CDR3 sequence (DNA): TGTGCCAGCAGTTCTTGGACAGCGACAGATACGCAGTATTTT. The J gene is TRBJ2-3, the V gene TRBV27, with a tentative D call TRBD1 (6 bases). This CDR3 has 14 residues. Germline V CDR1 and CDR2: MNHEY, SMNVEV (reference sequence). V was pared by 4 bases and J by 3 bases, with 11 bases between.

In this sample, this clone turned up once. The V gene is TRBV2, the J gene TRBJ2-2; 7 nucleotides agree with TRBD2. Per the germline V gene, CDR1 is SNHLY and CDR2 is FYNNEI. There are 15 residues in the CDR3. V lost 6 bases to trimming and J lost 1 base; unmatched junction nucleotides: 5. The chain's CDR3 is CASRETSLNTGELFF. The CDR3 nucleotides read TGTGCCAGCAGGGAGACTAGCTTGAACACCGGGGAGCTGTTTTTT. Full variable domain (remainder filled in from reference TRBV2 and TRBJ2-2): EPEVTQTPSHQVTQMGQEVILRCVPISNHLYFYWYRQILGQKVEFLVSFYNNEISEKSEIFDDQFSVERPDGSNFTLKIRSTKLEDSAMYFCASRETSLNTGELFFGEGSRLTVL.

V usage is TRBV4-1 and J usage is TRBJ2-3; D possibly corresponds to TRBD2 (6 bases). The CDR3 spans 12 residues. Trimming cost V 5 bases and J 3 bases, with 6 bases left between them. Germline CDR1 MGHRA, CDR2 YSYEKL. The CDR3 protein is CASSGGTDTQYF. The CDR3 DNA reads TGCGCCAGCAGCGGGGGGACAGATACGCAGTATTTT.

This chain links TRBV9 with TRBJ2-6, with 8 bases aligning to TRBD2. Germline V CDR1 and CDR2: SGDLS, YYNGEE. The CDR3 is made up of 19 amino acids. J lost 0 bases, V lost 0 bases, and 8 bases had no gene match. The CDR3 DNA reads as TGTGCCAGCAGCGTAGCTACTGGCGGGGGGCGCTCTGGGGCCAACGTCCTGACTTTC. This gives the protein CASSVATGGGRSGANVLTF.

CDR3 protein: CASSPLGQPNTGELFF. The DNA of the CDR3 is TGCGCCAGCAGCCCCTTGGGACAGCCGAACACCGGGGAGCTGTTTTTT. The rearrangement uses TRBV5-1 and TRBJ2-2, with TRBD1 matching 7 bases. V shed 4 bases, J shed 0 bases, and the junction held 6 bases outside the gene matches. The length of the CDR3 is 16 residues. Germline CDR1 and CDR2: SGHRS and YFSETQ.

The gene calls are TRBV28 and TRBJ1-4; D may be TRBD1 (6 bases). This CDR3 is 17 amino acids long. Germline CDR1 is MDHEN and CDR2 is SYDVKM. V lost 5 bases and J lost 8, with 24 bases in between. This CDR3 reads CASSMPGETGEGEKLFF. CDR3 coding DNA: TGTGCCAGCAGTATGCCCGGGGAGACAGGTGAAGGCGAAAAACTGTTTTTT.

The genes are TRBV28 and TRBJ2-1; possibly TRBD2 for D (6 bases). The V and J ends lost 9 bases and 4 bases respectively, with 25 bases between them. This CDR3 is built from 17 residues. Germline CDR1 is MDHEN and CDR2 is SYDVKM. The CDR3 sequence is CASTGTPGTGIYNEQFF. CDR3 DNA sequence: TGTGCCAGTACCGGGACTCCCGGGACTGGTATTTACAATGAGCAGTTCTTC.

V usage is TRBV9 and J usage is TRBJ2-4; D gene uncertain. There are 15 residues in the CDR3. Germline CDR1 and CDR2: SGDLS and YYNGEE. Trimming took off 3 bases at V and 8 bases at J, with 18 bases between the two ends. The DNA for the CDR3 is TGTGCCAGCAGCGGAGCCGGAGAATCCTCTGACATTCAGTACTTC. Translated: CASSGAGESSDIQYF.

The J gene is TRBJ2-5, the V gene TRBV9, with a possible D match to TRBD1 (6 bases). V lost 0 bases to trimming and J lost 0 bases, with 12 bases between them. CDR1 and CDR2 from the germline V gene are SGDLS and YYNGEE. The CDR3 totals 16 residues. In DNA, the CDR3 is TGTGCCAGCAGCGTAGGGACAGAGACGTACCAAGAGACCCAGTACTTC. This sequence encodes CASSVGTETYQETQYF.

This rearrangement joins TRBV7-2 to TRBJ2-7; 7 nucleotides align to TRBD1. Germline-derived CDR1 and CDR2 are SGHTA and FQGNSA. The junction had 7 bases not matched to a gene; V was cut back by 2 bases and J by 6 bases. This CDR3 is built from 14 residues. The CDR3 DNA follows: TGTGCCAGCAGCTTACAGGGACAGTTAGTCGAGCAGTACTTC. As protein: CASSLQGQLVEQYF.

The V call is TRBV6-5, the J call TRBJ1-1; weak D call: TRBD1 (6 bases). Trimming removed 6 bases at V and 7 bases at J, with 18 bases between. Germline V lookup: CDR1 MNHEY, CDR2 SVGAGI. This CDR3 has 14 residues. This CDR3 reads CASRRAGAAIEAFF. DNA of the CDR3: TGTGCCAGCAGGCGAGCGGGGGCTGCTATTGAAGCTTTCTTT.

This clone appeared a single time. This chain joins TRBV6-6 and TRBJ2-7; TRBD1 matches 7 bases. The CDR3 contains 16 residues. J lost 4 bases, V lost 0 bases, and 9 bases had no gene match. Germline-derived CDR1 and CDR2 are MNHNY and SVGAGI (reference sequence). CDR3 region: CASSYSNTGATYEQYF. The CDR3 nucleotides are TGTGCCAGCAGTTACTCGAACACAGGGGCGACGTACGAGCAGTACTTC.

The chain recombines TRBV7-8 with TRBJ2-7; 7 positions match TRBD1. The CDR3 spans 16 residues. With V trimmed by 5 bases and J by 1 base, 11 bases remained unmatched. Germline CDR1 SGHVS, CDR2 FQNEAQ. The CDR3 sequence is CASSPHRQGVSYEQYF. The CDR3 DNA sequence: TGTGCCAGCAGCCCCCACCGACAGGGAGTTTCCTACGAGCAGTACTTC.